Below are 13 T cell receptor beta chains sequenced from a single sample in a study of breast tumors, draining lymph nodes, adjacent tissues. Via MiXCR, TCRdb re-called the multiplex PCR reads, giving one row per CDR3 protein. The table lists 150,000 or so distinct CDR3 sequences, approximately 33% of them singletons. Breast cancer patients provided tissue from their axillary draining lymph nodes. Sequenced sample: axillary lymph node tissue. These receptors were collected from a female donor with breast cancer. Some clones in this sample may be carry-over from other donors' samples.

Ten or more counts support this clonotype. The rearrangement links TRBV7-9 to TRBJ2-2, with TRBD2 matching over 7 bases. The CDR3 length is 14 residues. J lost 5 bases, V lost 1 base, and 1 base had no gene match. The germline gives CDR1 SEHNR, CDR2 FQNEAQ (reference sequence). The CDR3 DNA reads as TGTGCCAGCAGCTTAGAGGGACTAACCGGGGAGCTGTTTTTT. Translated: CASSLEGLTGELFF. The full variable domain, with the rest looked up from reference TRBV7-9 and TRBJ2-2, is DTGVSQNPRHKITKRGQNVTFRCDPISEHNRLYWYRQTLGQGPEFLTYFQNEAQLEKSRLLSDRFSAERPKGSFSTLEIQRTEQGDSAMYLCASSLEGLTGELFFGEGSRLTVL.

V and J are TRBV10-2 and TRBJ1-2; D uncertain. The CDR3 is 13 residues long. The V gene's germline CDR1 is WSHSY and CDR2 SAAADI. Deletions cut 6 bases from V and 0 bases from J, with 8 bases between. This chain's CDR3 is CASRSPANYGYTF. The CDR3 coding sequence is TGCGCCAGCAGGAGCCCAGCTAACTATGGCTACACCTTC.

This clonotype was counted many times. This chain joins TRBV7-3 and TRBJ2-6; D call uncertain. CDR3 length: 13 amino acids. V lost 0 bases to trimming and J lost 4 bases, with 1 base between them. Germline assignment: CDR1 SGHTA and CDR2 FQGTGA. The CDR3 is CASSLTGANVLTF. CDR3 sequence (DNA): TGTGCCAGCAGCTTAACAGGGGCCAACGTCCTGACTTTC. The whole variable domain, filled in from reference TRBV7-3 and TRBJ2-6, reads GAGVSQTPSNKVTEKGKYVELRCDPISGHTALYWYRQSLGQGPEFLIYFQGTGAADDSGLPNDRFFAVRPEGSVSTLKIQRTERGDSAVYLCASSLTGANVLTFGAGSRLTVL.

This clonotype was seen ten or more times. The rearrangement links TRBV18 to TRBJ2-5, with unresolved D. Germline V gene lookup returns CDR1 KGHSH and CDR2 LQKENI. V was cut by 4 bases and J by 3 bases, with 9 bases left in between. CDR3 length equals 13 residues. This CDR3 is CASSLGPEETQYF. Here the CDR3 DNA reads TGTGCCAGCTCACTAGGCCCCGAAGAGACCCAGTACTTC.

This clonotype was detected many times. V gene TRBV12-3 or TRBV12-4 combines with J gene TRBJ2-1, with D maybe TRBD2 (7 bases). The CDR3 is made up of 15 amino acids. V was shortened by 3 bases and J by 7 bases, with 16 bases between the two germline ends. CDR3 nucleotides: TGTGCCAGCAGTTTGGGGGGGCGACGTTGGAATGAGCAGTTCTTC. Amino acids: CASSLGGRRWNEQFF.

This clonotype was picked up one time. It is unclear where the CDR3 begins or ends on the DNA, so no DNA is shown, and the CDR3 is as TCRdb lists it. This chain uses TRBV29-1 with TRBJ2-7; TRBD1, the table's D call, lacks a check against the DNA. Termini included, the CDR3 measures 11 amino acids. Per the germline V gene, CDR1 is SQVTM and CDR2 is ANQGSEA. This CDR3 reads CSVVGQGTWYF.

This chain links TRBV20-1 with TRBJ2-2; 7 nucleotides match TRBD1. J lost 5 bases, V lost 4 bases, and 10 bases had no gene match. The germline CDR1 and CDR2 sequences are DFQATT and SNEGSKA (reference sequence). The CDR3 runs 15 residues. CDR3 sequence reads: CSAISHRGFTGELFF. DNA of the CDR3: TGCAGTGCTATTTCCCACAGGGGATTTACCGGGGAGCTGTTTTTT.

The chain joins TRBV12-3 or TRBV12-4 to TRBJ2-3; 7 nucleotides line up with TRBD1. There are 15 residues in the CDR3. With 1 base clipped from V and 2 bases from J, the junction kept 3 bases outside the gene matches. The CDR3 loop is CASSLGQGPTDTQYF. Written as DNA, the CDR3 is TGTGCCAGCAGTTTAGGACAGGGCCCCACAGATACGCAGTATTTT.

This clonotype was picked up a small number of times. The chain joins TRBV7-2 to TRBJ1-2; 9 positions agree with TRBD1. The CDR3 length is 14 residues. The junction had 9 bases not matched to a gene; V was cut back by 1 base and J by 12 bases. Germline lookup yields CDR1 SGHTA and CDR2 FQGNSA. The chain's CDR3 is CASSLGTGAGGNTF. The CDR3 DNA follows: TGTGCCAGCAGCTTAGGGACAGGGGCGGGGGGAAACACCTTC.

In this sample, this clonotype turned up many times. Here the CDR3 DNA reads TGTGCCAGCAGCTTAGACCAGGGGGCAGATACGCAGTATTTT. Encoded protein: CASSLDQGADTQYF. The V gene is TRBV7-2, the J gene TRBJ2-3; 7 bases line up with TRBD1. The CDR3 runs 14 residues. With 1 base clipped from V and 4 bases from J, the junction kept 2 bases outside the gene matches. The germline V gene has CDR1 SGHTA and CDR2 FQGNSA.

This clonotype was counted at least ten times. The chain has TRBV6-5 and TRBJ1-3; 8 nucleotides match TRBD1. The CDR3 totals 15 residues. Trimming removed 7 bases from V and 1 base from J; junction bases left unmatched: 6. In germline, CDR1 is MNHEY, CDR2 SVGAGI. This chain's CDR3 is CASTTGGASGNTIYF. Here the CDR3 DNA reads TGTGCCAGCACTACAGGGGGGGCTTCTGGAAACACCATATATTTT.

The sample holds many counts of this clonotype. A read error may account for a junction end that differs from germline. The chain employs TRBV28 and TRBJ1-5; 7 nucleotides agree with TRBD1. Germline V gene data show CDR1 as MDHEN and CDR2 as SYDVKM. The CDR3 spans 16 residues. The CDR3 here is CASSAVDRASSQPQHF. In nucleotides, the CDR3 is TGTGCCAGCAGTGCAGTCGACAGGGCCAGCAGTCAGCCCCAGCATTTT.

The table lists this clonotype with many counts. The chain recombines TRBV19 with TRBJ2-3, with TRBD2 as a possible D gene (5 bases). V lost 6 bases and J lost 14, with 21 bases in between. This CDR3 contains 13 residues. Germline V gene lookup returns CDR1 LNHDA and CDR2 SQIVND (reference sequence). DNA for the CDR3: TGTGCCAGTAGCCTTAATCTGGGCGGGCCTACGTATTTT. It translates to CASSLNLGGPTYF.